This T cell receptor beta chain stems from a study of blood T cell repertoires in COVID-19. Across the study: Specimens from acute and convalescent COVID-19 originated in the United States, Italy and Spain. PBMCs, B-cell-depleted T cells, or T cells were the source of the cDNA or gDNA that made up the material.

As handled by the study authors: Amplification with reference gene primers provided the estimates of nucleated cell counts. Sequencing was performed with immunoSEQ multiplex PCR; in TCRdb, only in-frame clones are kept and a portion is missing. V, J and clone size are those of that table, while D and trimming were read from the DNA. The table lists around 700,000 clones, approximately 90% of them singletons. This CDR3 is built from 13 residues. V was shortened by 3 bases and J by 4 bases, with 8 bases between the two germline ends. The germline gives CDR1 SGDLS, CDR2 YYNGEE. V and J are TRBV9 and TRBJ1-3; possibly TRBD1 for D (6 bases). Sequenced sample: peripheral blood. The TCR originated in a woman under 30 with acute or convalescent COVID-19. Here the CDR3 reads CASSGTDGNTIYF. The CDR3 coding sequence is TGTGCCAGCAGCGGGACAGACGGAAACACCATATATTTT.